Each of the 12 T cell receptor beta chains below was sequenced from the same sample in a study of blood T cell repertoires in COVID-19. TCRdb keeps only in-frame clones here, not all; method: immunoSEQ multiplex PCR. Counted here are 100,000 to 120,000 clones, roughly 76% occurring once; the ten biggest clones make up around 10%. Sequencing was carried out using peripheral blood. Every receptor here comes from a woman in her 70s with acute or convalescent COVID-19.

The chain has TRBV9 and TRBJ1-1; no reliable D call. CDR1 is SGDLS and CDR2 is YYNGEE in the germline V gene. The CDR3 runs 14 residues. V gave up 0 bases and J gave up 0 bases, with 6 bases separating them. The CDR3 DNA is TGTGCCAGCAGCGTAGAGGCGGTGAACACTGAAGCTTTCTTT. Protein product: CASSVEAVNTEAFF. Using reference TRBV9 and TRBJ1-1 for the parts outside the CDR3, the full variable domain is DSGVTQTPKHLITATGQRVTLRCSPRSGDLSVYWYQQSLDQGLQFLIQYYNGEERAKGNILERFSAQQFPDLHSELNLSSLELGDSALYFCASSVEAVNTEAFFGQGTRLTVV.

Worth noting for this clone: Distinct nucleotide sequences in the sample also encode this CDR3. The chain joins TRBV18 to TRBJ1-1; D might be TRBD1 (6 bases). V was trimmed by 3 bases and J by 6 bases, leaving 8 bases between them. The CDR3 consists of 12 residues. CDR1 and CDR2 (germline): KGHSH, LQKENI. CDR3 in DNA: TGTGCCAGCTCACCGGGACAAGCTGAAGCTTTCTTT. It yields the protein CASSPGQAEAFF. Filled out from reference TRBV18 and TRBJ1-1, the complete variable domain reads NAGVMQNPRHLVRRRGQEARLRCSPMKGHSHVYWYRQLPEEGLKFMVYLQKENIIDESGMPKERFSAEFPKEGPSILRIQQVVRGDSAAYFCASSPGQAEAFFGQGTRLTVV.

This clone was picked up many times. J is TRBJ1-1 and V is TRBV4-3; D is unresolved. Germline V gene lookup returns CDR1 LGHNA and CDR2 YSLEER. Trimming pared 0 bases from V and 6 bases from J, leaving 14 bases between. The CDR3 is made up of 15 amino acids. The CDR3 bases are TGCGCCAGCAGCCAAGACGCGGGGATGTTTGCTGAAGCTTTCTTT. Residues: CASSQDAGMFAEAFF.

CDR3 in amino acids: CATSTSTSGSVEQYF. The DNA for the CDR3 is TGTGCCACCTCAACTTCGACTAGCGGGAGCGTTGAGCAGTACTTC. The chain recombines TRBV10-3 with TRBJ2-7; TRBD2 matches 12 bases. The CDR3 is 15 residues long. Per the germline V gene, CDR1 is ENHRY and CDR2 is SYGVKD. J lost 7 bases, V lost 10 bases, and 14 bases had no gene match.

V gene TRBV27 combines with J gene TRBJ1-1; D remains unclear. This CDR3 region has 14 residues. Per the germline V gene, CDR1 is MNHEY and CDR2 is SMNVEV (reference sequence). V dropped 2 bases and J dropped 0 bases, with 7 bases sitting between them. The CDR3, as DNA: TGTGCCAGCAGTTTACGGGTCATGAACACTGAAGCTTTCTTT. This translates into CASSLRVMNTEAFF.

The chain carries TRBV12-3 or TRBV12-4 and TRBJ2-5; 7 bases line up with TRBD2. V dropped 6 bases and J dropped 1; count of bases not matched to a gene: 2. The CDR3 loop spans 13 amino acids. The CDR3 spells CASSRTSQETQYF. The CDR3 DNA is TGTGCCAGCAGCCGGACTAGCCAAGAGACCCAGTACTTC.

The rearrangement joins TRBV4-2 to TRBJ2-7; 7 bases match TRBD2. J lost 0 bases, V lost 1 base, and 3 bases had no gene match. The V gene's germline CDR1 is LGHNA and CDR2 YNFKEQ. The CDR3 covers 15 residues. CDR3 residues: CASSQVASGSYEQYF. The CDR3 DNA is TGTGCCAGCAGCCAAGTCGCTAGCGGCTCCTACGAGCAGTACTTC.

The gene calls are TRBV7-8 and TRBJ2-1, with D perhaps matching TRBD1 (5 bases). Trimming pared 1 base from V and 7 bases from J, leaving 14 bases between. The germline V gene has CDR1 SGHVS and CDR2 FQNEAQ. CDR3 length: 15 amino acids. This chain's CDR3 is CASSLDGRAGNEQFF. DNA for the CDR3: TGTGCCAGCAGCTTAGACGGCAGGGCTGGGAATGAGCAGTTCTTC.

This chain connects TRBV28 to TRBJ2-5; D gene ambiguous. The CDR3 loop spans 12 amino acids. V lost 5 bases and J lost 5, with 9 bases in between. Germline CDR1 MDHEN, CDR2 SYDVKM. The CDR3 nucleotides read TGTGCCAGCAGTAGACTCCTCGAGACCCAGTACTTC. It encodes CASSRLLETQYF.

This clone has a handful of counts. This rearrangement joins TRBV19 to TRBJ2-7; 7 positions match TRBD2. From germline, CDR1 is LNHDA and CDR2 SQIVND (reference sequence). With 3 bases clipped from V and 0 bases from J, the junction kept 2 bases outside the gene matches. The CDR3 is 14 residues long. The CDR3 loop reads CASSIGTTSYEQYF. The DNA for the CDR3 is TGTGCCAGTAGTATTGGGACTACCTCCTACGAGCAGTACTTC.

The rearrangement uses TRBV4-3 and TRBJ2-7, with TRBD2 identical over 11 bases. J was trimmed by 4 bases and V by 1 base; bases with no gene match: 3. The CDR3 length is 15 residues. Germline V gene sequence: CDR1 LGHNA, CDR2 YSLEER. CDR3: CASSQGLAGTYEQYF. Written as DNA, the CDR3 is TGCGCCAGCAGCCAAGGACTAGCGGGGACGTACGAGCAGTACTTC.

The chain has TRBV7-2 and TRBJ1-6, with D possibly matching TRBD1 (6 bases). Trimming cost V 4 bases and J 7 bases, with 14 bases left between them. Germline V gene data show CDR1 as SGHTA and CDR2 as FQGNSA. The CDR3 spans 15 residues. The CDR3 DNA follows: TGTGCCAGCAGCTCGAGCCAGGGGAACAATTCACCCCTCCACTTT. Translated, it gives CASSSSQGNNSPLHF.